The clone carrying this T cell receptor beta chain was counted ten times or more. What it binds is unknown. Amplified TCR beta CDR3 regions derived from RNA transcripts. The TCR CDR3 first-round RT-PCR relied on the HTBI primer set. TCRdb itself ran the multiplex PCR reads through MiXCR, one entry per CDR3 protein. The sample lists about 400,000 distinct CDR3 sequences, about 14% seen once, with 25% to 30% in the top ten. This entry is derived from a study of T cells in Graves' hyperthyroidism and ophthalmopathy. Ophthalmopathy patients had Clinical Activity Score at least 3, NOSPECS grade at least 4, duration under 3 months. Uncontrolled infection, other autoimmune disease, pregnancy or lactation led to exclusion. The study based diagnoses on clinical symptoms, serum thyroxine and TRAb, thyroid ultrasound and orbital computed tomography. Study-level points and caveats: Appearing also in blood were most of the thyroid clonotypes expanded above 0.001.

The CDR3 sequence is 15 residues long. Per germline, CDR1 LGHDT and CDR2 YNNKEL (reference sequence). The V segment lost 4 bases and the J segment 4 bases; nucleotides outside the gene matches: 7. This chain joins TRBV3-1 and TRBJ2-5, with 9 bases identical to TRBD2. The clonotype comes from a man between 50 and 59 years old with Graves' ophthalmopathy. The specimen was blood. CDR3 DNA: TGTGCCAGCAGCCTTGGGACTAGCTTAGCAGAGACCCAGTACTTC. Encoded protein: CASSLGTSLAETQYF.